The sequence of this TCR beta chain was determined in a study of somatic mutations in cytotoxic T cells in rheumatoid arthritis. In its sample, this clone was seen a few times. Clones were read by immunoSEQ multiplex PCR, and TCRdb kept only the in-frame ones, dropping some. Of 20,000 to 25,000 clones in the sample, 80% to 90% were seen once. CDR1 is SQVTM and CDR2 is ANQGSEA in the germline V gene. CDR3 length equals 11 residues. The germline V and J ends were trimmed by 3 bases and 3 bases, with 6 bases remaining between them. The TCR originated in an adult with rheumatoid arthritis. Source material: CD8+ T cells sorted from blood. The gene calls are TRBV29-1 and TRBJ2-7, with D hard to call. This CDR3 reads CSVESNYEQYF. The CDR3 nucleotides read TGCAGCGTTGAGAGCAACTACGAGCAGTACTTC.